This TCR beta chain emerged from a study of cytomegalovirus exposure and HLA in healthy donors (dated by TCRdb to about 2017). A note on the overall study: An earlier analysis of some 500 of the donors reported 250 to 300 Gb of sequence data and some 120 million unique TCR beta sequences from some 180 million T cells. The study aimed to test whether cataloging public T cell receptors could reveal signatures of past pathogen exposure. Because of strong linkage in the cohort, roughly five DR-DQ haplotypes were treated as single units for association and clustering. The T cell repertoires of some 670 subjects were profiled by immunosequencing and related to cytomegalovirus serostatus. Every discovery cohort repertoire had been produced on one sequencing platform. In a later genetic analysis, genome-wide SNP genotypes for about three fifths of the roughly 670 donors were used, and that subset was treated as a discovery cohort. An early release covering approximately 600 HLA-typed donors comprised about 290 gigabases of sequencing data and around 85 million unique TCR sequences. Class I and class II HLA loci were covered by the typing at four-digit resolution. To predict cytomegalovirus infection status, the study brought together high-throughput TCR immunosequencing, statistical association of individual TCRs with disease status, and machine learning. Besides the first cohort of roughly 660 subjects, a separate validation cohort made up of 120 different subjects was used. Across 398 genotyped donors of the cohort, an average of roughly 250,000 unique TCR beta nucleotide sequences per donor were sequenced, and roughly a sixth of those sequences were non-productive. In an earlier analysis of around 540 of the donors, high-throughput TCR beta sequencing was used to judge whether each TCR beta V gene segment behaved as functional or pseudogenic. The number of typed donors differed by locus: roughly 629-640 for A, B, C, DRB1 and DQB1; approximately 530 for DQA1; roughly 600 for DPA1; and around 450 for DPB1. Of the roughly 400 genotyped donors, approximately 83% fell in the genetic ancestry cluster associated with self-reported Caucasian donors. Donor age, sex, ethnicity and CMV serostatus were collected together with the repertoire data. Rather than drawing on any new phenotypic data, the later analysis identified candidate immune exposures from TCR beta sequences and the way those sequences occurred across donors. A later analysis re-examined previously published TCR beta repertoires from 610 or so donors and added high-resolution HLA genotyping to investigate patterns of TCR occurrence. Study-wide conclusions, independent of this receptor: A further reported finding was that TCR beta sequences accurately predicted the HLA-A and HLA-B alleles for most subjects in the first cohort. In a later genetic analysis, a missense DCLRE1C variant was associated with V-gene and J-gene trimming of TCR beta chains, and the association was replicated in an independent cohort. Three of the identified cytomegalovirus-associated TCR beta chains were confirmed in vitro to be specific for cytomegalovirus antigens. In both the original and validation cohorts, the classifier was reported to diagnose cytomegalovirus status with high specificity and sensitivity. This cohort had only TCR beta chains sequenced, and the lack of alpha or paired-chain data limited which features could be detected. Because counts were too low, some 17 rarely observed V segments, including chromosome 9 orphons, were excluded from the earlier analysis of 587 of the donors. According to a later analysis, parvovirus B19, influenza, CMV and Epstein-Barr virus appeared linked to several top co-occurrence clusters. When HLA alleles, especially DR and DQ, strongly co-occurred, attributing TCR associations to individual alleles was difficult. Correlated functional status among segregating V segments might reflect linkage disequilibrium, but an unknown experimental factor could not be ruled out. A later genetic analysis reported fewer N-insertions in productive TCRs among donors in an Asian-associated ancestry cluster than the roughly 720-donor mean. CMV serostatus was the only immune exposure information available for the cohort. According to a later analysis, TCR association rates differed among HLA loci, with DRB1 alleles showing the most associated TCRs and HLA-C alleles showing the fewest. A total of 150 to 200 TCR beta chains were listed by the study as associated with cytomegalovirus. A later analysis associated 15,000 to 20,000 TCR beta sequences with specific HLA alleles at a false discovery rate of 0.05. In a later analysis, most CMV-associated TCR beta chains were found to appear HLA-restricted, with HLA associations seemingly driven largely by CMV exposure. In an earlier analysis of about 550 of the donors, most TCR beta V segments were observed in productive rearrangements about 87% or about 30% of the time, broadly matching IMGT annotations. It was suggested by the authors that the approach could potentially be generalized to other disease states and immunological phenotypes. Because HLA typing was missing for some donors at each locus, association tests included only the typed subset. While some public TCRs were present in many individuals, most TCR sequences turned up only very rarely across donors. Some IMGT-functional V segments, including TRBV6-2 and TRBV6-3, could not be told apart with the 87-base-pair reads, so those segments were excluded. The presence/absence analyses assumed that sequencing depth was roughly uniform across donors, and that assumption may not be true. A later analysis found that HLA-associated TCR beta chains were more clonally expanded and had lower generation probabilities than equally common non-associated chains. A group of highly shared sequence variants was considered likely to be a technical artifact of the sequencing pipeline.

About this clone itself: It lacks a known antigen. Within one base of it there is no much larger clone, and no base qualities were kept.

Library preparation used the immunoSEQ multiplex PCR assay. For the multiplex PCR, a mixture combining 60 forward primers for TCR Vbeta segments and 13 reverse primers for TCR Jbeta segments was used. A multiplex PCR assay on genomic DNA amplified the CDR3 region of rearranged TCR beta genes. The Illumina HiSeq System was used to sequence the amplified TCR beta libraries as 87-base-pair reads. For the original study's pipeline: Across the 666 repertoires, a later analysis counted approximately 83 million unique TCR beta chains, approximately 12 million of which were shared by at least two donors. Raw reads were error-corrected and collapsed into unique sequences with a nearest-neighbor algorithm that merged closely related sequences to remove PCR and sequencing errors. To assign V, D and J gene segments, CDR3 sequences were aligned to IMGT reference sequences. For a sequence to be retained, at least a six-nucleotide match to both a V gene segment and a J gene segment was required. A rearrangement was called productive if the CDR3 had no stop codons and remained in frame with V and J, and every other rearrangement was called non-productive. CDR3 was defined by IMGT convention, running from the second conserved V-encoded cysteine to the conserved J-encoded phenylalanine. The earlier analysis of a few hundred of the donors excluded any sequence lacking an unambiguous match to a single V gene segment. An earlier analysis of fewer than 750 of the donors classified V segments as functional when productive rearrangements were above 56.7% and as segregating when the standard deviation between donors was above 5%. A statistical classification framework was built to diagnose cytomegalovirus status from the catalog of TCR beta chain sequences. In a later analysis, TCR nucleotide sequences were compared against IMGT/GENE-DB human TR gene sequences so that V and J genes could be assigned. Using the TCRdist pipeline, a later analysis assigned CDR3 sequences along with most-parsimonious VDJ recombination scenarios. In a later analysis, each TCR beta chain was defined by its CDR3 amino acid sequence together with its V-gene family, and reads lacking a unique V-gene family were excluded. A later analysis removed 450 to 600 highly shared, low-generation-probability nucleotide sequences to deal with suspected cross-contamination and a sequencing artifact. In a later analysis, a clonal expansion index for each public chain was calculated from normalized within-repertoire ranks of inferred template counts. A later analysis computed generation probabilities with a VDJ recombination model fitted to out-of-frame rearrangements, and checked the results against IGoR. In a later analysis, TCR-TCR, TCR-HLA and TCR-CMV co-occurrence was scored with hypergeometric tests, and a repertoire-size bias correction was applied to TCR pairs. False discovery rates were estimated in a later analysis by permuting HLA or CMV assignments 20 times. In a later analysis, co-occurring TCRs were grouped with DBSCAN, and TCRdist sequence similarity was added when clustering was performed within HLA-allele-positive subsets. Co-occurrence clustering excluded repertoires with fewer than 30,000 or more than 120,000 public chains, plus five with anomalous nucleotide sharing. Sourced from immuneACCESS, this table was stored by TCRdb with only in-frame sequences that have V and J called. A share of the clones is absent; for the studies checked, an unresolved V gene accounts for under half, and the remainder has no known explanation. Clonal size and the V and J genes are those of that table, whereas D and trimming came from the DNA. The sample table records approximately 88,000 clones; 65% to 85% of these occur just once. The ten largest clones capture around 2% of the sample.

Ends trimmed: V by 5 bases, J by 5 bases; bases unmatched to a gene: 7. According to the germline V gene, CDR1 reads SNHLY and CDR2 reads FYNNEI. From the cysteine up to the phenylalanine, the CDR3 has a length of 16 residues. The DNA shown is the 48-base CDR3, in frame from base 1. The cohort was made up of approximately 670 healthy bone marrow donors. Cohort members were all nominally healthy when sampled, although unrecorded immune exposures were likely present. The donor tested CMV seronegative, placing the donor among the 350 or so seronegative members of the cohort. A peripheral blood sample was collected from each donor, and TCR beta sequencing was performed on peripheral blood mononuclear cells. Genomic DNA was extracted from the blood cell samples with the Qiagen DNeasy Blood Extraction Kit.

The clonotype was recovered from a man younger than 35 in good health and CMV-seronegative. Sequenced: PBMCs. The chain is made from TRBV2 and TRBJ1-4, with 11 central nucleotides matching TRBD1. The CDR3 corresponds to CASSWFGQGANEKLFF. The DNA reads as follows: TGTGCCAGCAGTTGGTTTGGACAGGGGGCAAATGAAAAACTGTTTTTT.